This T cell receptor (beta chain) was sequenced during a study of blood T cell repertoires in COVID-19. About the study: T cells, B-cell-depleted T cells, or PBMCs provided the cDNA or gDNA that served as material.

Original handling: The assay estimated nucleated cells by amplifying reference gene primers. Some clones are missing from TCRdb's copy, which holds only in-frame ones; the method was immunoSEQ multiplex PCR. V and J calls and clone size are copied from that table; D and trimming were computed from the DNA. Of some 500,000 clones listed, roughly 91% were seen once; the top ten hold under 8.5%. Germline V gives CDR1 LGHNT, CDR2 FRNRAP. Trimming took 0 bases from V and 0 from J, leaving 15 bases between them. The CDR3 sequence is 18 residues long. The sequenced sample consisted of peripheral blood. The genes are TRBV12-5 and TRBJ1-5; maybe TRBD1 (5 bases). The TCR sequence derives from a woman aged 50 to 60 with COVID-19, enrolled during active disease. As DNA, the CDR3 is TGTGCTAGTGGTTTGGTTAGACAGTCCTCGAATAGCAATCAGCCCCAGCATTTT. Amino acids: CASGLVRQSSNSNQPQHF.